The 30 T cell receptor beta chains listed next were all sequenced from one sample in a study of OX40 agonist ivuxolimab in advanced cancers. Repertoires were generated with immunoSEQ multiplex PCR, while TCRdb's copy carries only in-frame clones and drops some. The repertoire has about 78,000 clones, 80% to 90% of them found once; the top ten carry over 0.2%. Sequenced here: CD4+ or CD8+ T cells sorted from blood, sampled in a trial of the OX40 agonist ivuxolimab. All receptors derive from an adult with an advanced solid tumor such as melanoma, head and neck, liver or kidney cancer.

The V call is TRBV7-8, the J call TRBJ1-4, with D perhaps TRBD1 (6 bases). From germline, CDR1 is SGHVS and CDR2 FQNEAQ. This CDR3 comprises 15 residues. The V gene lost 6 bases and the J gene lost 7 bases, with 18 bases spanning the gap. The CDR3 here is CASSKDSRQIEKLFF. CDR3 DNA sequence: TGTGCCAGCAGTAAGGACAGCCGGCAGATTGAAAAACTGTTTTTT.

V and J are TRBV19 and TRBJ2-1; either TRBD1 or TRBD2 may supply D (5 bases each). Germline V gene data show CDR1 as LNHDA and CDR2 as SQIVND (reference sequence). The germline V and J ends were trimmed by 7 bases and 10 bases, with 17 bases remaining between them. The length of the CDR3 is 13 residues. The CDR3 region is CASTQGRRREQFF. Written as DNA, the CDR3 is TGTGCCAGTACGCAGGGCAGGAGGAGGGAGCAGTTCTTC. The complete variable domain, with remaining parts taken from reference TRBV19 and TRBJ2-1, reads DGGITQSPKYLFRKEGQNVTLSCEQNLNHDAMYWYRQDPGQGLRLIYYSQIVNDFQKGDIAEGYSVSREKKESFPLTVTSAQKNPTAFYLCASTQGRRREQFFGPGTRLTVL.

The rearrangement links TRBV28 to TRBJ1-5, with D possibly being TRBD1 (6 bases). CDR1 and CDR2 (germline): MDHEN, SYDVKM. The V gene lost 8 bases and the J gene lost 6 bases, with 11 bases spanning the gap. The CDR3 sequence is 12 residues long. DNA for the CDR3: TGTGCCAGCCGACAGGTCGGTCAGCCCCAGCATTTT. Residues: CASRQVGQPQHF. The whole variable domain, filled in from reference TRBV28 and TRBJ1-5, reads DVKVTQSSRYLVKRTGEKVFLECVQDMDHENMFWYRQDPGLGLRLIYFSYDVKMKEKGDIPEGYSVSREKKERFSLILESASTNQTSMYLCASRQVGQPQHFGDGTRLSIL.

The rearrangement joins TRBV5-1 to TRBJ2-7; D is possibly TRBD1 or TRBD2 (5 bases each). The CDR3 has 15 residues. Germline V lookup: CDR1 SGHRS, CDR2 YFSETQ. V was clipped by 2 bases and J by 4 bases, with 16 bases between them. The CDR3 DNA reads TGCGCCAGCAGCTTCGGACTCGGGACGATGTACGAGCAGTACTTC. Its protein product is CASSFGLGTMYEQYF.

The rearrangement links TRBV9 to TRBJ2-3, with D uncertain. Germline V gives CDR1 SGDLS, CDR2 YYNGEE. The CDR3 is 16 amino acids. Trimming removed 4 bases from V and 1 base from J, with 16 bases in between. The CDR3 is CASSTSMKTRTDTQYF. Written as DNA, the CDR3 is TGTGCCAGCAGCACTTCTATGAAAACCCGCACAGATACGCAGTATTTT.

The J gene is TRBJ2-7, the V gene TRBV5-1; TRBD2 matches at 14 bases. The CDR3 sequence is 16 residues long. The V gene end was trimmed by 4 bases and the J gene end by 6 bases; junction bases not matched to a gene: 9. CDR1 is SGHRS, CDR2 YFSETQ, per germline. The CDR3 is CASSRGGTSGSSEQYF. The CDR3 DNA reads TGCGCCAGCAGCCGGGGGGGGACTAGCGGGAGTAGCGAGCAGTACTTC.

V gene TRBV2 combines with J gene TRBJ2-5, with 7 bases aligning to TRBD1. Trimming took 8 bases from V and 4 from J; bases not matched to a gene: 13. Germline V CDR1 and CDR2: SNHLY, FYNNEI. This CDR3 contains 15 residues. The CDR3 DNA reads TGTGCCAGCGGGTTAAGCCAGGGGGTTTCAGAGACCCAGTACTTC. Its translation is CASGLSQGVSETQYF. Drawing the rest from reference TRBV2 and TRBJ2-5, the complete variable domain is EPEVTQTPSHQVTQMGQEVILRCVPISNHLYFYWYRQILGQKVEFLVSFYNNEISEKSEIFDDQFSVERPDGSNFTLKIRSTKLEDSAMYFCASGLSQGVSETQYFGPGTRLLVL.

This sequence joins TRBV5-1 and TRBJ2-3; D ambiguous. V lost 0 bases to trimming and J lost 11 bases, with 10 bases between them. Germline V CDR1 and CDR2: SGHRS, YFSETQ. The CDR3 contains 12 residues. CDR3 sequence: CASSLDQIRQYF. The DNA of the CDR3 is TGCGCCAGCAGCTTGGACCAGATACGGCAGTATTTT. Looking up the rest from reference TRBV5-1 and TRBJ2-3 gives the full variable domain: KAGVTQTPRYLIKTRGQQVTLSCSPISGHRSVSWYQQTPGQGLQFLFEYFSETQRNKGNFPGRFSGRQFSNSRSEMNVSTLELGDSALYLCASSLDQIRQYFGPGTRLTVL.

The gene calls are TRBV6-5 and TRBJ1-4; tentatively, D is TRBD1 (5 bases). Germline V gene lookup returns CDR1 MNHEY and CDR2 SVGAGI. This CDR3 region has 15 residues. Trimming shortened V by 0 bases and J by 3 bases, and 8 bases separated the two germline ends. CDR3 sequence reads: CASSYSTAANEKLFF. For the CDR3, the DNA is TGTGCCAGCAGTTACTCGACAGCAGCTAATGAAAAACTGTTTTTT.

The chain has TRBV5-1 and TRBJ1-1; D is perhaps TRBD1 (5 bases). The CDR3 spans 15 residues. Germline V gene sequence: CDR1 SGHRS, CDR2 YFSETQ. The V end was cut by 0 bases, the J end by 1 base, with 10 bases between. This CDR3 reads CASSLEGTANTEAFF. CDR3 nucleotide sequence: TGCGCCAGCAGCTTGGAGGGGACTGCGAACACTGAAGCTTTCTTT.

The rearrangement links TRBV19 to TRBJ2-6; D possibly corresponds to TRBD2 (6 bases). This CDR3 contains 18 residues. Germline V lookup: CDR1 LNHDA, CDR2 SQIVND (reference sequence). V lost 2 bases and J 3 bases, leaving 17 bases between the germline ends. The CDR3 DNA sequence: TGTGCCAGTAGTATAAGGTTAGGAGGGCGTAATGGGGCCAACGTCCTGACTTTC. Its translation is CASSIRLGGRNGANVLTF.

The chain links TRBV2 to TRBJ2-5; D gene unclear. V lost 7 bases and J lost 5, with 8 bases in between. This CDR3 has 11 residues. The V gene's germline CDR1 is SNHLY and CDR2 FYNNEI. The DNA of the CDR3 is TGTGCCAGCACCGAGCTGGAGACCCAGTACTTC. Translation: CASTELETQYF.

J is TRBJ1-1 and V is TRBV19, with a tentative D call TRBD1 (5 bases). V lost 4 bases and J lost 4, with 10 bases in between. This CDR3 comprises 13 residues. CDR1 and CDR2 (germline): LNHDA, SQIVND (reference sequence). CDR3 loop: CASSRGLLTEAFF. In DNA, the CDR3 is TGTGCCAGTAGTAGGGGACTGCTCACTGAAGCTTTCTTT.

The rearrangement joins TRBV1 to TRBJ2-1; the listed D gene, TRBD2, was not tested against the DNA. TRBV1 is shown as a pseudogene. The CDR3 consists of 13 residues. For the CDR3, the DNA is TGCACCAGCAGACCGACTAGTTGCGGTGAGCAGTTCTTC. Translation gives CTSRPTSCGEQFF.

This chain joins TRBV7-9 and TRBJ1-1, with 8 bases that match TRBD1. The CDR3 loop spans 15 amino acids. The V and J ends lost 4 bases and 1 base, in that order; junction bases with no gene match: 5. Germline values: CDR1 SEHNR, CDR2 FQNEAQ (reference sequence). The CDR3 DNA reads TGTGCCAGCAGCTCCCGACAGGGGCCGAACACTGAAGCTTTCTTT. It yields the protein CASSSRQGPNTEAFF.

The sample holds a few counts of this clone. Additional DNA sequences in this sample encode the identical CDR3. The chain carries TRBV2 and TRBJ2-1; 14 bases are shared with TRBD2. Germline V gives CDR1 SNHLY, CDR2 FYNNEI. CDR3 length equals 15 residues. V shed 6 bases and J 13 bases; nucleotides not matched to a gene: 11. CDR3 DNA: TGTGCCAGCAGATTCGCCGGGACTAGCGGGAGAAGACAGTTCTTC. Its translation: CASRFAGTSGRRQFF.

This chain links TRBV23-1 with TRBJ2-6; no definite D call. TRBV23-1 is noted as an ORF with a role that remains uncertain. The ends were cut back, 5 bases at V and 1 base at J, with 12 bases in the middle. The CDR3 has 16 residues. The CDR3 region is CASSEFVRSGANVLTF. Written as DNA, the CDR3 is TGCGCCAGCAGTGAGTTCGTCCGTTCTGGGGCCAACGTCCTGACTTTC.

The V call is TRBV4-1, the J call TRBJ2-1, with TRBD2 matching 8 bases. Germline-derived CDR1 and CDR2 are MGHRA and YSYEKL. Trimming at V came to 1 base and at J to 10 bases, leaving 12 bases not matched to a gene. The CDR3 is 16 amino acids. The CDR3 spells CASSQGLSGSLEEQFF. The CDR3 bases are TGCGCCAGCAGCCAAGGATTGAGCGGGAGTCTTGAGGAGCAGTTCTTC.

This clone showed up just a few times. The CDR3 loop is CASSEGNEQYF. The CDR3 region has the DNA TGTGCCAGCAGTGAAGGAAACGAGCAGTACTTC. The rearrangement links TRBV2 to TRBJ2-7; D is ambiguous. This CDR3 region has 11 residues. V shed 1 base and J shed 5 bases, with 3 bases lying between them. The V gene's germline CDR1 is SNHLY and CDR2 FYNNEI. Filled out from reference TRBV2 and TRBJ2-7, the complete variable domain reads EPEVTQTPSHQVTQMGQEVILRCVPISNHLYFYWYRQILGQKVEFLVSFYNNEISEKSEIFDDQFSVERPDGSNFTLKIRSTKLEDSAMYFCASSEGNEQYFGPGTRLTVT.

The chain employs TRBV28 and TRBJ1-5, with 9 nucleotides matching TRBD1. This CDR3 is 18 amino acids long. Germline assignment: CDR1 MDHEN and CDR2 SYDVKM. Trimming at V came to 2 bases and at J to 3 bases, leaving 11 bases not matched to a gene. This chain's CDR3 is CASSLGLTGGRFNQPQHF. The CDR3 coding sequence is TGTGCCAGCAGTTTAGGCCTAACAGGGGGCCGCTTCAATCAGCCCCAGCATTTT. Full variable domain (outside the CDR3, taken from reference TRBV28 and TRBJ1-5): DVKVTQSSRYLVKRTGEKVFLECVQDMDHENMFWYRQDPGLGLRLIYFSYDVKMKEKGDIPEGYSVSREKKERFSLILESASTNQTSMYLCASSLGLTGGRFNQPQHFGDGTRLSIL.

In DNA form, the CDR3 reads TGTGCCAGCAGCCGACAGGGAGATTCACCCCTCCACTTT. Amino acid sequence: CASSRQGDSPLHF. The chain joins TRBV6-6 to TRBJ1-6; 7 bases align to TRBD1. Per the germline V gene, CDR1 is MNHNY and CDR2 is SVGAGI (reference sequence). The CDR3 length is 13 residues. The trim removed 6 bases at V and 8 bases at J, leaving 4 bases unmatched.

The chain joins TRBV29-1 to TRBJ2-7; 10 nucleotides match TRBD1. V lost 6 bases to trimming and J lost 4 bases; unmatched junction nucleotides: 12. The CDR3 runs 15 residues. Germline V lookup: CDR1 SQVTM, CDR2 ANQGSEA. CDR3 loop: CSVELFRDRGYEQYF. DNA for the CDR3: TGCAGCGTAGAACTTTTCCGGGACAGGGGATACGAGCAGTACTTC.

CDR3 residues: CASSLDPGLAGGESYAEQYF. The CDR3 nucleotides are TGTGCCAGCAGCTTGGACCCGGGACTAGCGGGAGGGGAATCCTACGCCGAGCAGTACTTC. This chain links TRBV5-4 with TRBJ2-7, with 16 bases matching TRBD2. V was pared by 0 bases and J by 6 bases, with 15 bases of the junction left unmatched. The CDR3 sequence is 20 residues long. CDR1 and CDR2 from the germline V gene are SGHNT and YYREEE (reference sequence).

This clone occurred once. The chain couples TRBV6-1 to TRBJ2-3; 13 bases line up with TRBD2. This CDR3 has 15 amino acids. Germline trimming cut 10 bases from V and 6 bases from J; bases unmatched to any gene: 10. Germline CDR1 and CDR2: MNHNS and SASEGT. CDR3 amino acids: CATFETSGRFDTQYF. The CDR3 DNA reads as TGTGCCACCTTTGAGACTAGCGGGAGGTTTGATACGCAGTATTTT.

The chain couples TRBV5-1 to TRBJ2-1; 9 bases are a match to TRBD2. This CDR3 spans 14 amino acids. In germline, CDR1 is SGHRS, CDR2 YFSETQ. V dropped 4 bases and J dropped 5; count of bases not matched to a gene: 4. CDR3 sequence reads: CASSPRTSDNEQFF. The CDR3 DNA follows: TGCGCCAGCAGCCCACGGACTAGCGACAATGAGCAGTTCTTC.

This clone was picked up one time. The genes are TRBV7-2 and TRBJ2-3; a possible D gene is TRBD2 (5 bases). This CDR3 spans 15 amino acids. CDR1 SGHTA and CDR2 FQGNSA come from the germline V gene. With 0 bases removed from V and 2 bases from J, the gap between germline ends came to 9 bases. The CDR3 sequence: CASSLARVYTDTQYF. The CDR3 DNA is TGTGCCAGCAGCTTAGCGAGGGTATACACAGATACGCAGTATTTT.

The chain recombines TRBV10-3 with TRBJ2-7; 8 nucleotides line up with TRBD1. Germline V lookup: CDR1 ENHRY, CDR2 SYGVKD. The CDR3 loop spans 14 amino acids. V dropped 4 bases and J dropped 6; count of bases not matched to a gene: 8. CDR3 loop: CAISGQGATGEQYF. CDR3 coding DNA: TGTGCCATCAGTGGGCAGGGGGCTACGGGCGAGCAGTACTTC.

V usage is TRBV7-9 and J usage is TRBJ2-5; tentatively, D is TRBD2 (6 bases). V gave up 4 bases and J gave up 9 bases, with 9 bases separating them. The CDR3 totals 11 residues. Germline V gene sequence: CDR1 SEHNR, CDR2 FQNEAQ (reference sequence). The CDR3 loop is CASSSGEAQYF. The CDR3 DNA reads as TGTGCCAGCAGCTCTGGGGAGGCCCAGTACTTC.

V usage is TRBV11-3 and J usage is TRBJ2-1; TRBD2 might be the D (5 bases). The length of the CDR3 is 13 residues. Trimming pared 0 bases from V and 5 bases from J, leaving 5 bases between. Germline CDR1 and CDR2: SGHNT and YENEEA. CDR3 sequence reads: CASSLERDNEQFF. In nucleotides, the CDR3 is TGTGCCAGCAGCTTAGAGCGGGACAATGAGCAGTTCTTC.

The chain combines TRBV7-2 with TRBJ1-2; tentative D call: TRBD1 (5 bases). The CDR3 is made up of 15 amino acids. CDR1 and CDR2 (germline): SGHTA, FQGNSA. V was pared by 5 bases and J by 5 bases, with 18 bases between. For the CDR3, the DNA is TGTGCCAGCAGCCTGGGGGGTACCGCCCGGTATGGCTACACCTTC. Residues: CASSLGGTARYGYTF.